This is a list of T cell receptor beta chains from one sample in a study of blood T cell repertoires in COVID-19. Assay used: immunoSEQ multiplex PCR; TCRdb lists only in-frame clones, some missing. The data contain around 370,000 clones, about 90% of them singletons. The sample comprised peripheral blood. These TCRs come from a woman aged 18-29 years who had recovered from COVID-19. CDR3s include the opening cysteine and the closing phenylalanine or tryptophan. The D gene is left open where the match is weak. Not all rows give a size; the values are once, few, many and, for expanded clones, a class.

D gene: TRBD1
V gene: TRBV9
clone size: -
J gene: TRBJ1-2
CDR3 DNA: TGTGCCAGCAGCGTAGCGGGACAGGGCATCGGTGGCTACACCTTC
CDR3 protein: CASSVAGQGIGGYTF

D gene: TRBD1
V gene: TRBV2
clone size: -
J gene: TRBJ1-2
CDR3 DNA: TGTGCCAGCAGTGAGACAGGGTGGAATGGCTACACCTTC
CDR3 protein: CASSETGWNGYTF

D gene: -
V gene: TRBV7-6
clone size: once
J gene: TRBJ1-2
CDR3 DNA: TGTGCCAGCAGCTTAGATAGTGGTCGGTCAGGGGACCATGGCTACACCTTC
CDR3 protein: CASSLDSGRSGDHGYTF

D gene: -
V gene: TRBV30
clone size: -
J gene: TRBJ1-1
CDR3 DNA: TGTGCCTTAGAGGGATCGAGGAACACTGAAGCTTTCTTT
CDR3 protein: CALEGSRNTEAFF

D gene: TRBD1
V gene: TRBV19
clone size: -
J gene: TRBJ2-6
CDR3 DNA: TGTGCCAGTAGTCCTGGACAGGGCCTCTCTGGGGCCAACGTCCTGACTTTC
CDR3 protein: CASSPGQGLSGANVLTF

D gene: -
V gene: TRBV3-1/TRBV3-2
clone size: -
J gene: TRBJ1-6
CDR3 DNA: TGTGCCAGCAGCCAAGATGGGCGCAGGGGCGTAGGTAATTCACCCCTCCACTTT
CDR3 protein: CASSQDGRRGVGNSPLHF

D gene: -
V gene: TRBV12-3/TRBV12-4
clone size: -
J gene: TRBJ2-3
CDR3 DNA: TGTGCCAGCAGTTTAATAGGGGCGGATACGCAGTATTTT
CDR3 protein: CASSLIGADTQYF

D gene: TRBD2
V gene: TRBV7-9
clone size: -
J gene: TRBJ2-1
CDR3 DNA: TGTGCCAGCAGCCTCCGAGAGCGGGGCTACAATGAGCAGTTCTTC
CDR3 protein: CASSLRERGYNEQFF

D gene: -
V gene: TRBV18
clone size: -
J gene: TRBJ1-1
CDR3 DNA: TGTGCCAGCTCACCATTGGCTAGCATTGAAGCTTTCTTT
CDR3 protein: CASSPLASIEAFF

D gene: -
V gene: TRBV6-5
clone size: -
J gene: TRBJ1-3
CDR3 DNA: TGTGCCACCCGCGGAAGCTCTGGAAACACCATATATTTT
CDR3 protein: CATRGSSGNTIYF

D gene: -
V gene: TRBV27
clone size: -
J gene: TRBJ2-5
CDR3 DNA: TGTGCCAGCAGACTTACGGAGGGAAAAGAACTGACCCAGTACTTC
CDR3 protein: CASRLTEGKELTQYF

D gene: TRBD2
V gene: TRBV7-9
clone size: -
J gene: TRBJ2-3
CDR3 DNA: TGTGCCAGCAGCTTACGACTTCCTAGCGGATGCACAGATACGCAGTATTTT
CDR3 protein: CASSLRLPSGCTDTQYF

D gene: -
V gene: TRBV30
clone size: -
J gene: TRBJ1-1
CDR3 DNA: TGTGCCTGGAGTGTAATAATGAACACTGAAGCTTTCTTT
CDR3 protein: CAWSVIMNTEAFF

D gene: -
V gene: TRBV11-3
clone size: once
J gene: TRBJ1-1
CDR3 DNA: TGTGCCAGCAGCTTAGTTTGGAGCATGAACACTGAAGCTTTCTTT
CDR3 protein: CASSLVWSMNTEAFF

D gene: -
V gene: TRBV7-8
clone size: once
J gene: TRBJ1-1
CDR3 DNA: TGTGCCAGCAGCCCAAACAAGATTGAAGCTTTCTTT
CDR3 protein: CASSPNKIEAFF

D gene: -
V gene: TRBV7-9
clone size: -
J gene: TRBJ2-1
CDR3 DNA: TGTGCCAGCAGCCCAGACCGGGACTCCGACGACAATGAGCAGTTCTTC
CDR3 protein: CASSPDRDSDDNEQFF

D gene: TRBD2
V gene: TRBV5-1
clone size: -
J gene: TRBJ2-5
CDR3 DNA: TGCGCCAGCAGTGCTAGCCCGGGAGGCCAAGAGACCCAGTACTTC
CDR3 protein: CASSASPGGQETQYF

D gene: TRBD2
V gene: TRBV11-2
clone size: -
J gene: TRBJ2-5
CDR3 DNA: TGTGCCAGCAGCTTAGTCCTAGCGGGAGGGTACCAAGAGACCCAGTACTTC
CDR3 protein: CASSLVLAGGYQETQYF

D gene: TRBD2
V gene: TRBV18
clone size: -
J gene: TRBJ2-5
CDR3 DNA: TGTGCCAGCTCATTCCTAGCGGGGACCGAAGAGACCCAGTACTTC
CDR3 protein: CASSFLAGTEETQYF

D gene: -
V gene: TRBV7-2
clone size: -
J gene: TRBJ1-5
CDR3 DNA: TGTGCCAGCAGCTTAGAGCCTGGGAGGGGCAATCAGCCCCAGCATTTT
CDR3 protein: CASSLEPGRGNQPQHF

D gene: TRBD1
V gene: TRBV19
clone size: -
J gene: TRBJ1-5
CDR3 DNA: TGTGCCAGTAGTCAACAGGGTCAGGGGGCGAGCAATCAGCCCCAGCATTTT
CDR3 protein: CASSQQGQGASNQPQHF

D gene: TRBD1
V gene: TRBV5-6
clone size: -
J gene: TRBJ1-1
CDR3 DNA: TGTGCCAGCAACCCGGGACAGGGAGGTGAAGCTTTCTTT
CDR3 protein: CASNPGQGGEAFF

D gene: -
V gene: TRBV6-2/TRBV6-3
clone size: -
J gene: TRBJ2-5
CDR3 DNA: TGTGCCAGCAGCCCCGACAGGAGAGAGACCCAGTACTTC
CDR3 protein: CASSPDRRETQYF

D gene: -
V gene: TRBV10-3
clone size: -
J gene: TRBJ2-4
CDR3 DNA: TGTGCCATCAGTGAGTCGATGGGGGGAAATGCCAAAAACATTCAGTACTTC
CDR3 protein: CAISESMGGNAKNIQYF

D gene: -
V gene: TRBV7-2
clone size: -
J gene: TRBJ2-3
CDR3 DNA: TGTGCCAGCAGCCTCCGGGATACGCAGTATTTT
CDR3 protein: CASSLRDTQYF

D gene: -
V gene: TRBV6-5
clone size: -
J gene: TRBJ2-5
CDR3 DNA: TGTGCCAGCAGTTACTGGTCAGGGGGGGAGACCCAGTACTTC
CDR3 protein: CASSYWSGGETQYF

D gene: -
V gene: TRBV18
clone size: -
J gene: TRBJ2-1
CDR3 DNA: TGTGCCAGCTCACCACCGCCGGGAGTGGAGCAGTTCTTC
CDR3 protein: CASSPPPGVEQFF

D gene: TRBD2
V gene: TRBV4-3
clone size: once
J gene: TRBJ2-1
CDR3 DNA: TGCGCCAGCAGCCAAGAATCGACTAGCGGTGACAATGAGCAGTTCTTC
CDR3 protein: CASSQESTSGDNEQFF

D gene: -
V gene: TRBV5-6
clone size: -
J gene: TRBJ2-1
CDR3 DNA: TGTGCCAGCAGCAGTATCCGGGGCTACAATGAGCAGTTCTTC
CDR3 protein: CASSSIRGYNEQFF

D gene: TRBD1
V gene: TRBV30
clone size: -
J gene: TRBJ1-5
CDR3 DNA: TGTGCCTGGAGTGTACTGGGAGGGACAGGGAACCGGCAGCCCCAGCATTTT
CDR3 protein: CAWSVLGGTGNRQPQHF

D gene: TRBD1
V gene: TRBV24-1
clone size: -
J gene: TRBJ2-1
CDR3 DNA: TGTGCCACCAGTGATCGACCTCTACAAAAGATGGTCCCAGGGGGCAGGGGGGACAATGAGCAGTTCTTC
CDR3 protein: CATSDRPLQKMVPGGRGDNEQFF

D gene: -
V gene: TRBV25-1
clone size: -
J gene: TRBJ2-1
CDR3 DNA: TGTGCCAGCAGAGGGGATACTTCCTACAATGAGCAGTTCTTC
CDR3 protein: CASRGDTSYNEQFF

D gene: -
V gene: TRBV6-2/TRBV6-3
clone size: -
J gene: TRBJ1-2
CDR3 DNA: TGTGCCAGCAGTTACGGGCCGGGCTACACCTTC
CDR3 protein: CASSYGPGYTF

D gene: -
V gene: TRBV24-1
clone size: -
J gene: TRBJ2-2
CDR3 DNA: TGTGCCACCAGTGCAGCGACTTCAAACACCGGGGAGCTGTTTTTT
CDR3 protein: CATSAATSNTGELFF

D gene: TRBD1
V gene: TRBV10-3
clone size: -
J gene: TRBJ1-5
CDR3 DNA: TGTGCCATCAGTGATTCACTCGGGACAGGGTGGCAGCCCCAGCATTTT
CDR3 protein: CAISDSLGTGWQPQHF

D gene: TRBD1
V gene: TRBV7-9
clone size: -
J gene: TRBJ2-5
CDR3 DNA: TGTGCCAGCAGCTTAGGTCGACAGGGGGAGACCCAGTACTTC
CDR3 protein: CASSLGRQGETQYF